The T cell receptor (beta chain) under discussion was sequenced for a study of blood T cell repertoires in COVID-19. Study-level background: Sites in the United States, Italy and Spain provided acute and convalescent COVID-19 samples. Nucleic acid was either cDNA or gDNA, and it came from T cells, B-cell-depleted T cells, or PBMCs.

Germline V gene data show CDR1 as SNHLY and CDR2 as FYNNEI. This CDR3 is 14 amino acids long. The V end lost 7 bases, the J end lost 5 bases, and 14 bases lay between the germline ends. Original analysis: Estimated nucleated cell counts came from reference gene primer amplification. Clones were sequenced by immunoSEQ multiplex PCR, and TCRdb holds only the in-frame ones, with some missing. The V and J calls and clone size come from that table; D and trimming were worked out from the DNA. The sample comprises approximately 110,000 clones, approximately 92% of which are singletons, and less than 40% rests with the top ten.

The origin of this receptor is an elderly woman with acute or convalescent COVID-19. The sequencing input was peripheral blood. The chain combines TRBV2 with TRBJ2-2; tentative D call: TRBD1 (7 bases). CDR3 region: CASKGGGRTGELFF. The DNA of the CDR3 is TGTGCCAGCAAAGGAGGGGGCCGGACCGGGGAGCTGTTTTTT.